This T cell receptor beta chain is drawn from a study of regulatory T cells in long-lasting Graves disease. Study outcomes and limitations: Persistent disease favored TRBV28, TRBJ1-2 and TRBJ2-5.

This clonotype showed up many times. Its antigen is not identified. V was trimmed by 3 bases and J by 1 base, leaving 9 bases between them. This CDR3 is 14 amino acids long. Germline loops: CDR1 KGHSH, CDR2 LQKENI. Arm-PCR of CDR3 regions and iRepertoire HTBI primers were used to build TCR beta libraries. TCRdb analysed the multiplex PCR reads with MiXCR anew, one entry per CDR3 protein. This table has roughly 500,000 distinct CDR3 sequences, 12% appearing once. The time point: newly diagnosed GD, antithyroid drugs for less than 3 months. With RNA extracted from PBMCs as input, the TCR library was made. With EDTA tubes as the receptacles, about 9 milliliters of peripheral blood were drawn. The same specimen was also included in a second study, on T cells in Graves' hyperthyroidism and ophthalmopathy. This second report adds: Researchers defined stable Graves' hyperthyroidism as no ophthalmopathy progression within 18 months. Patients with ophthalmopathy were separated from those with stable hyperthyroidism by a 13 V-J model.

V usage is TRBV18 and J usage is TRBJ2-5; D may be TRBD1 (5 bases). The starting material was peripheral blood mononuclear cells (PBMCs), obtained at new diagnosis, from a patient treated with antithyroid drugs. This sequence was found in a woman in her 30s with Graves disease. CDR3: CASSPTDSQETQYF. For the CDR3, the DNA is TGTGCCAGCTCACCCACCGACAGCCAAGAGACCCAGTACTTC.